The 3 T cell receptor beta chains given below trace back to one sample, sequenced in a study of blood T cell repertoires in COVID-19. Method: immunoSEQ multiplex PCR; TCRdb's copy keeps in-frame clones and lacks some. The sample carries 15,000 to 20,000 clones, roughly 77% recorded once. Sequenced material: peripheral blood. The origin of the receptors is a man aged 55-75 years with acute or convalescent COVID-19.

The J gene is TRBJ1-5, the V gene TRBV29-1, with D uncertain. The V end lost 6 bases, the J end lost 3 bases, and 15 bases lay between the germline ends. Germline V gives CDR1 SQVTM, CDR2 ANQGSEA. The CDR3 length is 14 residues. The CDR3 here is CSVAAGSPNQPQHF. The CDR3 coding sequence is TGCAGCGTCGCCGCGGGCTCTCCCAATCAGCCCCAGCATTTT.

The chain links TRBV11-2 to TRBJ1-3; D is unclear. The germline V gene has CDR1 SGHAT and CDR2 FQNNGV. Trimming removed 0 bases at V and 0 bases at J, with 9 bases between. The CDR3 contains 16 residues. CDR3 in DNA: TGTGCCAGCAGCTTAGATTGGTACGGCTCTGGAAACACCATATATTTT. Its translation is CASSLDWYGSGNTIYF. Complete variable domain (other parts from reference TRBV11-2 and TRBJ1-3): EAGVAQSPRYKIIEKRQSVAFWCNPISGHATLYWYQQILGQGPKLLIQFQNNGVVDDSQLPKDRFSAERLKGVDSTLKIQPAKLEDSAVYLCASSLDWYGSGNTIYFGEGSWLTVV.

The chain couples TRBV27 to TRBJ2-6, with a tentative D call TRBD2 (5 bases). Trimming shortened V by 3 bases and J by 0 bases, and 15 bases separated the two germline ends. Germline values: CDR1 MNHEY, CDR2 SMNVEV (reference sequence). This CDR3 comprises 18 residues. CDR3 nucleotides: TGTGCCAGCAGTTTTGGCTCCCCGGGGAACTCTGGGGCCAACGTCCTGACTTTC. This sequence encodes CASSFGSPGNSGANVLTF.